These T cell receptor beta chains were read from a single sample in a study of blood T cell repertoires in COVID-19. The method was immunoSEQ multiplex PCR; TCRdb's version includes in-frame clones alone and lacks a portion of them. The top ten clones hold roughly 17% of a sample with approximately 140,000 clones, 60% to 85% of them seen once. Sequencing was done on a sample of peripheral blood. These receptors were taken from a man in his fifties with acute or convalescent COVID-19. The CDR3 runs from the conserved cysteine through the conserved F or W. The order of the fields is J gene, clone size, D gene, V gene, CDR3 protein, CDR3 DNA. D genes are given only for firm matches. Rows may omit the clone size; those that give it use once, few, many or a size class.

J: TRBJ2-1; size: .; D: .; V: TRBV19; CDR3: CASSRRQVNNEQFF; DNA: TGTGCCAGTAGTCGGAGGCAGGTCAACAATGAGCAGTTCTTC
J: TRBJ1-4; size: once; D: TRBD1; V: TRBV19; CDR3: CASTPRDRGKLFF; DNA: TGTGCCAGTACTCCTCGGGACAGGGGAAAACTGTTTTTT
J: TRBJ2-1; size: .; D: .; V: TRBV3-1/TRBV3-2; CDR3: CASSQGPYNEQFF; DNA: TGTGCCAGCAGCCAGGGCCCCTACAATGAGCAGTTCTTC
J: TRBJ1-4; size: .; D: .; V: TRBV15; CDR3: CATSELATNEKLFF; DNA: TGTGCCACCAGCGAACTTGCAACTAATGAAAAACTGTTTTTT
J: TRBJ1-6; size: .; D: TRBD1; V: TRBV11-3; CDR3: CASSFGTGPCSYNSPLHF; DNA: TGTGCCAGCAGCTTTGGGACAGGTCCCTGCTCCTATAATTCACCCCTCCACTTT
J: TRBJ2-5; size: .; D: TRBD2; V: TRBV5-1; CDR3: CASSLVEGEGNQYF; DNA: TGCGCCAGCAGCTTGGTAGAAGGGGAGGGGAACCAGTACTTC
J: TRBJ1-2; size: .; D: TRBD1; V: TRBV18; CDR3: CASSPLQGNGYTF; DNA: TGTGCCAGCTCGCCCCTACAGGGGAATGGCTACACCTTC
J: TRBJ2-2; size: .; D: TRBD1; V: TRBV28; CDR3: CASSSTGVTGELFF; DNA: TGTGCCAGCAGCTCAACAGGGGTCACCGGGGAGCTGTTTTTT
J: TRBJ1-5; size: .; D: TRBD1; V: TRBV2; CDR3: CASSLGQNQPQHF; DNA: TGTGCCAGCAGTTTGGGACAGAATCAGCCCCAGCATTTT
J: TRBJ1-2; size: .; D: TRBD1; V: TRBV30; CDR3: CAWSIDSRGTGYTF; DNA: TGTGCCTGGAGTATAGACAGCAGGGGGACTGGCTACACCTTC
J: TRBJ1-6; size: .; D: .; V: TRBV6-5; CDR3: CASSLESSYNSPLHF; DNA: TGTGCCAGCAGTTTAGAATCCTCCTATAATTCACCCCTCCACTTT
J: TRBJ1-6; size: .; D: .; V: TRBV5-1; CDR3: CASSSAGGGGSPLHF; DNA: TGCGCCAGCAGCTCAGCGGGGGGAGGTGGCTCACCCCTCCACTTT
J: TRBJ1-6; size: .; D: TRBD1; V: TRBV14; CDR3: CASSRYTGQGDSPLHF; DNA: TGTGCCAGCAGCCGGTATACGGGACAGGGGGATTCACCCCTCCACTTT
J: TRBJ2-1; size: .; D: TRBD1; V: TRBV10-3; CDR3: CAISVGGQGWSSSYNEQFF; DNA: TGTGCCATCAGTGTAGGGGGACAGGGATGGTCGAGCTCCTACAATGAGCAGTTCTTC
J: TRBJ2-3; size: .; D: .; V: TRBV10-2; CDR3: CASSEQQGTDTQYF; DNA: TGCGCCAGCAGTGAACAACAGGGAACAGATACGCAGTATTTT
J: TRBJ2-6; size: once; D: .; V: TRBV30; CDR3: CAWSTGHLSGANVLTF; DNA: TGTGCCTGGAGTACGGGACACCTCTCTGGGGCCAACGTCCTGACTTTC
J: TRBJ2-2; size: .; D: TRBD2; V: TRBV10-3; CDR3: CATPLGGAGTGELFF; DNA: TGTGCCACCCCACTGGGAGGGGCCGGAACCGGGGAGCTGTTTTTT
J: TRBJ1-1; size: .; D: .; V: TRBV6-5; CDR3: CASSFRGTVAFF; DNA: TGTGCCAGCAGTTTTCGGGGAACAGTAGCTTTCTTT
J: TRBJ1-1; size: .; D: .; V: TRBV19; CDR3: CASRSEGFGEAFF; DNA: TGTGCCAGTAGAAGCGAGGGTTTTGGTGAAGCTTTCTTT
J: TRBJ2-3; size: .; D: TRBD1; V: TRBV2; CDR3: CASSPDRGQDTQYF; DNA: TGTGCCAGCAGTCCCGACAGGGGGCAAGATACGCAGTATTTT
J: TRBJ1-6; size: .; D: .; V: TRBV5-1; CDR3: CASSLLGQNNSPLHF; DNA: TGCGCCAGCAGCTTGCTCGGACAAAATAATTCACCCCTCCACTTT
J: TRBJ1-4; size: .; D: TRBD1; V: TRBV4-2; CDR3: CASSQDSGGQVNEKLFF; DNA: TGTGCCAGCAGCCAAGATTCAGGGGGACAGGTTAATGAAAAACTGTTTTTT
J: TRBJ2-1; size: .; D: .; V: TRBV6-2/TRBV6-3; CDR3: CASSGDGGLYNEQFF; DNA: TGTGCCAGCAGTGGCGACGGGGGGCTTTACAATGAGCAGTTCTTC
J: TRBJ2-3; size: .; D: .; V: TRBV11-1; CDR3: CASSLGSRVETDTQYF; DNA: TGTGCCAGCAGCTTAGGGTCCAGGGTTGAGACAGATACGCAGTATTTT
J: TRBJ1-3; size: once; D: .; V: TRBV11-2; CDR3: CASSLDRELGDTIYF; DNA: TGTGCCAGCAGCTTAGACCGGGAGCTTGGGGACACCATATATTTT
J: TRBJ2-3; size: .; D: .; V: TRBV18; CDR3: CASSPPQGDTQYF; DNA: TGTGCCAGCTCACCACCTCAGGGGGATACGCAGTATTTT
J: TRBJ2-3; size: .; D: TRBD2; V: TRBV24-1; CDR3: CATSDASGSDTQYF; DNA: TGTGCCACCAGTGACGCTAGCGGCTCGGATACGCAGTATTTT
J: TRBJ2-3; size: .; D: TRBD1; V: TRBV3-1/TRBV3-2; CDR3: CASSPRTGEGTDTQYF; DNA: TGTGCCAGCAGCCCCCGGACAGGGGAGGGGACAGATACGCAGTATTTT
J: TRBJ2-1; size: .; D: TRBD2; V: TRBV27; CDR3: CASSSKRGGTYNEQFF; DNA: TGTGCCAGCAGTTCAAAGCGGGGGGGAACCTACAATGAGCAGTTCTTC
J: TRBJ1-1; size: .; D: .; V: TRBV6-5; CDR3: CASSYLRNTEAFF; DNA: TGTGCCAGCAGTTATCTGAGAAACACTGAAGCTTTCTTT
J: TRBJ2-3; size: .; D: .; V: TRBV10-3; CDR3: CAISNSGDTQYF; DNA: TGTGCCATCAGTAATAGCGGAGATACGCAGTATTTT
J: TRBJ2-3; size: .; D: TRBD1; V: TRBV5-6; CDR3: CASSLRGRTDTQYF; DNA: TGTGCCAGCAGCTTGAGGGGGCGCACAGATACGCAGTATTTT
J: TRBJ1-1; size: .; D: TRBD1; V: TRBV3-1/TRBV3-2; CDR3: CASSQEGGRGFF; DNA: TGTGCCAGCAGCCAAGAAGGGGGCAGAGGTTTCTTT
J: TRBJ1-1; size: .; D: TRBD1; V: TRBV25-1; CDR3: CASSAWDRGTEAFF; DNA: TGTGCCAGCAGTGCCTGGGACAGGGGGACTGAAGCTTTCTTT
J: TRBJ1-2; size: .; D: TRBD1; V: TRBV27; CDR3: CASRGTGGAYGYTF; DNA: TGTGCCAGCAGGGGGACAGGGGGCGCCTATGGCTACACCTTC
J: TRBJ1-2; size: .; D: TRBD1; V: TRBV5-1; CDR3: CASSLEVGTGGYTF; DNA: TGCGCCAGCAGCTTGGAAGTAGGGACAGGTGGCTACACCTTC
J: TRBJ2-4; size: .; D: .; V: TRBV3-1/TRBV3-2; CDR3: CASSQDSVAKNIQYF; DNA: TGTGCCAGCAGCCAAGATTCGGTAGCCAAAAACATTCAGTACTTC
J: TRBJ1-1; size: once; D: TRBD1; V: TRBV29-1; CDR3: CSAGDRAAFF; DNA: TGCAGCGCTGGGGACAGGGCCGCTTTCTTT
J: TRBJ2-3; size: .; D: TRBD1; V: TRBV2; CDR3: CASSETGDPDTQYF; DNA: TGTGCCAGCAGTGAGACAGGGGACCCAGATACGCAGTATTTT
J: TRBJ2-4; size: once; D: TRBD1; V: TRBV29-1; CDR3: CSVEAGQGKNIQYF; DNA: TGCAGCGTTGAAGCGGGACAGGGCAAAAACATTCAGTACTTC
J: TRBJ2-5; size: once; D: TRBD1; V: TRBV30; CDR3: CAWSGQGYQETQYF; DNA: TGTGCCTGGAGTGGACAGGGGTACCAAGAGACCCAGTACTTC
J: TRBJ2-1; size: .; D: .; V: TRBV9; CDR3: CASSVDLRGASNEQFF; DNA: TGTGCCAGCAGCGTAGACCTCAGGGGCGCGTCCAATGAGCAGTTCTTC
J: TRBJ1-5; size: .; D: .; V: TRBV21-1; CDR3: CASSDSLASNQPQHF; DNA: TGTGCCAGCAGCGACAGTCTTGCTAGCAATCAGCCCCAGCATTTT
J: TRBJ2-1; size: .; D: TRBD2; V: TRBV15; CDR3: CATSRDLVAGRNEQFF; DNA: TGTGCCACCAGCAGAGATCTGGTAGCGGGGCGTAATGAGCAGTTCTTC
J: TRBJ1-2; size: .; D: .; V: TRBV5-1; CDR3: CASSLEGASYTF; DNA: TGCGCCAGCAGCTTAGAAGGGGCTAGCTACACCTTC
J: TRBJ1-1; size: .; D: TRBD1; V: TRBV28; CDR3: CASRLQGGSTEAFF; DNA: TGTGCCAGCAGGCTACAGGGGGGTAGCACTGAAGCTTTCTTT
J: TRBJ1-1; size: .; D: .; V: TRBV2; CDR3: CASSEGKGTEAFF; DNA: TGTGCCAGCAGTGAGGGAAAGGGGACTGAAGCTTTCTTT
J: TRBJ2-1; size: .; D: TRBD2; V: TRBV4-1; CDR3: CASSQVLRGTNNEQFF; DNA: TGCGCCAGCAGCCAAGTATTGCGGGGGACTAACAATGAGCAGTTCTTC
J: TRBJ2-1; size: .; D: TRBD1; V: TRBV4-2; CDR3: CASSQLTGGGIGEQFF; DNA: TGTGCCAGCAGCCAGCTTACAGGGGGCGGAATTGGTGAGCAGTTCTTC
J: TRBJ2-3; size: .; D: .; V: TRBV30; CDR3: CAWQGGNTDTQYF; DNA: TGTGCCTGGCAGGGGGGTAACACAGATACGCAGTATTTT
J: TRBJ2-7; size: .; D: TRBD1; V: TRBV27; CDR3: CASGTGNGEQYF; DNA: TGTGCCAGCGGGACAGGGAACGGCGAGCAGTACTTC
J: TRBJ2-1; size: .; D: TRBD1; V: TRBV6-5; CDR3: CASRRPGQGHNEQFF; DNA: TGTGCCAGCCGTCGCCCGGGACAGGGCCACAATGAGCAGTTCTTC
J: TRBJ1-4; size: .; D: TRBD1; V: TRBV29-1; CDR3: CSAAGQGNEKLFF; DNA: TGCAGCGCTGCGGGACAGGGGAATGAAAAACTGTTTTTT
J: TRBJ1-5; size: .; D: .; V: TRBV2; CDR3: CASQDISNQPQHF; DNA: TGTGCCAGCCAGGACATTAGCAATCAGCCCCAGCATTTT
J: TRBJ1-2; size: .; D: .; V: TRBV5-4; CDR3: CASSLALGQTSPGYTF; DNA: TGTGCCAGCAGCTTGGCCCTTGGACAGACTTCTCCCGGCTACACCTTC
J: TRBJ1-5; size: .; D: TRBD1; V: TRBV12-3/TRBV12-4; CDR3: CASSPGGYQPQHF; DNA: TGTGCCAGCAGTCCAGGGGGCTATCAGCCCCAGCATTTT
J: TRBJ1-1; size: .; D: TRBD1; V: TRBV5-6; CDR3: CASSRTGVNTEAFF; DNA: TGTGCCAGCAGCCGAACAGGGGTGAACACTGAAGCTTTCTTT
J: TRBJ2-1; size: .; D: .; V: TRBV7-8; CDR3: CASSSTGGGLNEQFF; DNA: TGTGCCAGCAGCTCGACTGGAGGGGGCCTCAATGAGCAGTTCTTC
J: TRBJ2-6; size: .; D: TRBD2; V: TRBV28; CDR3: CASSLMGGASGANVLTF; DNA: TGTGCCAGCAGTTTGATGGGAGGGGCCTCTGGGGCCAACGTCCTGACTTTC
J: TRBJ1-2; size: .; D: .; V: TRBV28; CDR3: CASSRRGGRYGYTF; DNA: TGTGCCAGCAGTCGCAGGGGTGGCCGCTATGGCTACACCTTC